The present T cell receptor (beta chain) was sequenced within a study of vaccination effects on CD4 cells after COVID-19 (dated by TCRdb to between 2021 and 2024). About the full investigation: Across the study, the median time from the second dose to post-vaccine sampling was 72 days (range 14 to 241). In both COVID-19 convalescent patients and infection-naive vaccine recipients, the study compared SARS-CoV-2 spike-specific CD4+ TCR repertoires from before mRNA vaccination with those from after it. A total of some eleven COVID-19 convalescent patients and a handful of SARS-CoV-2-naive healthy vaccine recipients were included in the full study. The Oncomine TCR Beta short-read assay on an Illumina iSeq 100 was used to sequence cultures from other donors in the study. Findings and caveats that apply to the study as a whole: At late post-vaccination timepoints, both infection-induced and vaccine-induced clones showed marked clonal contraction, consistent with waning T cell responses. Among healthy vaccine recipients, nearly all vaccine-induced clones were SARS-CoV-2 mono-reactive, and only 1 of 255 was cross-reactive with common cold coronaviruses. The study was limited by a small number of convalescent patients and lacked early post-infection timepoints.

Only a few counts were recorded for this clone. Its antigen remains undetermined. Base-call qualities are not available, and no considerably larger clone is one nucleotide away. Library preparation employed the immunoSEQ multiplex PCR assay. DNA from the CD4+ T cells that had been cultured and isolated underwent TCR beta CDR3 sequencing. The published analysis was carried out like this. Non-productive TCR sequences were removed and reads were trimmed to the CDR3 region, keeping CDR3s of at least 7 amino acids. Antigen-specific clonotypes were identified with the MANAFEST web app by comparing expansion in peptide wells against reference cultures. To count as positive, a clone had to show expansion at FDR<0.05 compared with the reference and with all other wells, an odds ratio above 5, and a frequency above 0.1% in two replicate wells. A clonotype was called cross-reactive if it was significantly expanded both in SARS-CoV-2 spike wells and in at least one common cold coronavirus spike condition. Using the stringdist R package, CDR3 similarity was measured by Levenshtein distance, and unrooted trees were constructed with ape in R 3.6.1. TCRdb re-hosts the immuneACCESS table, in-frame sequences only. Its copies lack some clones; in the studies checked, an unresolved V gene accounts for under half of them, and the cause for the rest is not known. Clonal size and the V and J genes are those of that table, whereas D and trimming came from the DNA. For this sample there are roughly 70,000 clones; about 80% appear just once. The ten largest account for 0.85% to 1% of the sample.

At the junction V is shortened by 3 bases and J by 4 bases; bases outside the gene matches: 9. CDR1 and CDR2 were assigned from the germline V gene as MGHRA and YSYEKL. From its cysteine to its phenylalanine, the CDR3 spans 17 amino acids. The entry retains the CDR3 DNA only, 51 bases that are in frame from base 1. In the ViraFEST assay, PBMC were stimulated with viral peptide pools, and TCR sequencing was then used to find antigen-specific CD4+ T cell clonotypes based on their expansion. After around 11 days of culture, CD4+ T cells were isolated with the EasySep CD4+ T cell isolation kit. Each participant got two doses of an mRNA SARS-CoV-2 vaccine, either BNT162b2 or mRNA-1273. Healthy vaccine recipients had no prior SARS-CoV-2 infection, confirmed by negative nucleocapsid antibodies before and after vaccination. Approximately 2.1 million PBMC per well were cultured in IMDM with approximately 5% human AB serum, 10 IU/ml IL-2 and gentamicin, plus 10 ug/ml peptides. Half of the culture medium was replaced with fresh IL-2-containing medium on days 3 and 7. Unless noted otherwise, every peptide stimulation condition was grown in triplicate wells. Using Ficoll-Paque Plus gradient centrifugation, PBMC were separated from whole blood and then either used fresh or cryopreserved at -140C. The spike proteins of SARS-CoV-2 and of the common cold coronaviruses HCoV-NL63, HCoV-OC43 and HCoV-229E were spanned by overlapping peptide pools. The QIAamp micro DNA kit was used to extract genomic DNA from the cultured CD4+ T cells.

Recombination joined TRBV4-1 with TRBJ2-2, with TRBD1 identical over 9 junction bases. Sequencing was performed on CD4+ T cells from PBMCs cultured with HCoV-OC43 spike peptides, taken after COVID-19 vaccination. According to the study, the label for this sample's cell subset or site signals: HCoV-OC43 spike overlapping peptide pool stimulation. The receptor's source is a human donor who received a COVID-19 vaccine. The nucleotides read TGCGCCAGCAGCCACTTAGGGACAGGGCCTACCACCGGGGAGCTGTTTTTT. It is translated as CASSHLGTGPTTGELFF.